This record concerns one T cell receptor beta chain sequence. TCRdb recomputed calls from the PCR reads with MiXCR, one row per CDR3 protein. Found here are about 630,000 distinct CDR3 sequences, roughly 25% of them singletons; the top ten hold 0.78%. These data originate in a study of molecular identifiers for immune sequencing clone quantification. Germline CDR1 is DFQATT and CDR2 is SNEGSKA (reference sequence). Trimming removed 3 bases from V and 6 bases from J, with 12 bases in between. The CDR3 is 13 residues long. This sequence joins TRBV20-1 and TRBJ2-1; possibly TRBD1 for D (6 bases). The origin of this receptor is a human donor in good health. Some libraries in this study had Jurkat cell RNA spiked in. Sequenced sample: naive CD8+ T cells from blood, with Jurkat cell RNA spiked in. Indicated subset: FACS-sorted CD8+CD4-CCR7+CD45RA+ naive T cells. CDR3 sequence: CSASVPRGNEQFF. The CDR3 DNA follows: TGCAGTGCTAGTGTCCCCAGGGGCAATGAGCAGTTCTTC.